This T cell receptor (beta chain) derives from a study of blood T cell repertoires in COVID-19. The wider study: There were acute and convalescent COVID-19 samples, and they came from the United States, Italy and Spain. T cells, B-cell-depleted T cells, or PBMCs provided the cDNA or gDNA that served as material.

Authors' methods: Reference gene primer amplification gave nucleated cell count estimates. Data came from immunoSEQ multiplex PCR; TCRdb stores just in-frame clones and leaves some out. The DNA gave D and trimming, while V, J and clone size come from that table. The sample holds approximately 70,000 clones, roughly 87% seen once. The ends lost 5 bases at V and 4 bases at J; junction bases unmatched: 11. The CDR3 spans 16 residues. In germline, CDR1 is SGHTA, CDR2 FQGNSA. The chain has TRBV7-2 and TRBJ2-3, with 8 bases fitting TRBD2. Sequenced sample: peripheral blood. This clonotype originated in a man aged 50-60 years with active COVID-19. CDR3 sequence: CASSAPMARGADTQYF. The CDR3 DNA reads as TGTGCCAGCAGCGCACCTATGGCGCGGGGGGCAGATACGCAGTATTTT. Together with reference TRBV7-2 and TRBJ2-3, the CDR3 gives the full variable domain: GAGVSQSPSNKVTEKGKDVELRCDPISGHTALYWYRQSLGQGLEFLIYFQGNSAPDKSGLPSDRFSAERTGGSVSTLTIQRTQQEDSAVYLCASSAPMARGADTQYFGPGTRLTVL.